These T cell receptor beta chains were read from a single sample in a study of blood T cell repertoires in COVID-19. The method was immunoSEQ multiplex PCR; TCRdb's version includes in-frame clones alone and lacks a portion of them. Of roughly 140,000 clones listed, around 85% are singletons. The sequencing sample was made of peripheral blood. The receptors were sampled from a woman aged 55-70 years with COVID-19, enrolled during active disease. Each CDR3 is given with its conserved first and last residue. D genes are given only for firm matches. A row's size may be missing; if present it is once, few, many or a size class.

J gene,clone size,D gene,V gene,CDR3 protein,CDR3 DNA
TRBJ1-1,.,TRBD1,TRBV6-2/TRBV6-3,CASSYRQGPGTEAFF,TGTGCCAGCAGTTACCGACAGGGGCCTGGGACTGAAGCTTTCTTT
TRBJ1-2,.,TRBD1,TRBV11-2,CASSLVSSGGIHGYTF,TGTGCCAGCAGCTTAGTGAGTTCAGGGGGGATCCATGGCTACACCTTC
TRBJ2-7,.,TRBD2,TRBV18,CASSPPLSGGLSYEQYF,TGTGCCAGCTCACCCCCGCTTAGCGGGGGGCTCTCCTACGAGCAGTACTTC
TRBJ2-1,.,TRBD1,TRBV12-3/TRBV12-4,CASSRDRVGEQFF,TGTGCCAGCAGTCGAGACAGGGTCGGCGAGCAGTTCTTC
TRBJ2-7,.,TRBD1,TRBV5-1,CASSRGQGEEQYF,TGCGCCAGCAGCCGAGGACAGGGCGAAGAGCAGTACTTC
TRBJ2-6,.,.,TRBV10-3,CAISPAGSGANVLTF,TGTGCCATCAGCCCCGCCGGGTCTGGGGCCAACGTCCTGACTTTC
TRBJ2-5,.,.,TRBV2,CASSVQDLETQYF,TGTGCCAGCAGTGTACAGGATTTAGAGACCCAGTACTTC
TRBJ1-3,.,TRBD1,TRBV6-1,CASSETGEGGNTIYF,TGTGCCAGCAGTGAGACAGGGGAAGGTGGAAACACCATATATTTT
TRBJ1-2,.,.,TRBV6-2/TRBV6-3,CASSGPSITGWGYTF,TGTGCCAGCAGTGGACCCTCGATCACGGGGTGGGGCTACACCTTC
TRBJ1-2,.,.,TRBV6-2/TRBV6-3,CASSPRWVRSGDGYTF,TGTGCCAGCAGTCCCAGATGGGTTCGGTCGGGGGATGGCTACACCTTC
TRBJ1-2,once,.,TRBV24-1,CATSDPEGGPGGYTF,TGTGCCACCAGTGACCCGGAAGGGGGACCGGGGGGCTACACCTTC
TRBJ2-3,once,.,TRBV2,CASKFPSRGTDTQYF,TGTGCCAGCAAGTTTCCTAGCCGTGGGACAGATACGCAGTATTTT
TRBJ1-1,.,TRBD1,TRBV18,CASSTGDTEAFF,TGTGCCAGCTCAACAGGGGATACTGAAGCTTTCTTT
TRBJ2-1,.,.,TRBV3-1/TRBV3-2,CASSQYRDFSSYNEQFF,TGTGCCAGCAGCCAGTACCGGGACTTCAGCTCCTACAATGAGCAGTTCTTC
TRBJ2-1,.,TRBD2,TRBV7-9,CASSLKLTSGVYNEQFF,TGTGCCAGCAGCTTAAAACTGACTAGCGGGGTTTACAATGAGCAGTTCTTC
TRBJ2-1,.,TRBD1,TRBV25-1,CASSGRTGGLDEQFF,TGTGCCAGCAGTGGAAGGACAGGGGGCTTGGATGAGCAGTTCTTC
TRBJ1-5,once,.,TRBV2,CASSDPPATEINQLQHF,TGTGCCAGCAGTGACCCCCCAGCGACGGAAATCAATCAGCTCCAGCATTTT
TRBJ2-1,.,.,TRBV5-1,CASSLGQSSYNEQFF,TGCGCCAGCAGCTTGGGACAAAGCTCCTACAATGAGCAGTTCTTC
TRBJ2-7,.,TRBD2,TRBV27,CASSLVGTSESHEQYF,TGTGCCAGCAGTTTAGTAGGGACTAGCGAATCCCACGAGCAGTACTTC
TRBJ2-1,.,TRBD2,TRBV3-1/TRBV3-2,CASSTRAGGLYNEQFF,TGTGCCAGCAGCACCCGAGCGGGGGGCCTATACAATGAACAGTTCTTC
TRBJ2-7,.,.,TRBV7-2,CASSLSQASYEQYF,TGTGCCAGCAGCCTCAGCCAGGCAAGCTACGAGCAGTACTTC
TRBJ2-5,.,.,TRBV7-9,CASSFRPGETQYF,TGTGCCAGCAGCTTCCGCCCCGGGGAGACCCAGTACTTC
TRBJ1-1,.,TRBD1,TRBV20-1,CSASKDRHTEAFF,TGCAGTGCTAGTAAGGACAGGCACACTGAAGCTTTCTTT
TRBJ1-1,.,.,TRBV7-6,CASSLGTPGTEAFF,TGTGCCAGCAGCTTAGGGACTCCTGGAACTGAAGCTTTCTTT